The clone carrying this TCR beta chain was detected many times. The target antigen is unknown. The data belong to a study of spatial heterogeneity in lung cancer. Time point indicated: sample taken at primary tumor resection. The sequenced material consisted of unsorted whole RNA from tumor, nontumor lung or frozen PBMC. V gave up 3 bases and J gave up 6 bases, with 21 bases separating them. The CDR3 extends over 17 amino acids. CDR1 and CDR2 (germline): DFQATT, SNEGSKA (reference sequence). Overall study findings and caveats: The number of expanded tumor alpha and beta chains correlated with mutation number. Regional and ubiquitous nonsynonymous mutations were tracked by counts of regional and ubiquitous expanded TCRs, respectively.

Each TCR cDNA molecule bore a unique molecular identifier. TCRdb recomputed calls from the 5' RACE reads with MiXCR, one row per CDR3 protein. The sample includes 8,200 or so distinct CDR3 sequences, 7% of them seen just once. This specimen consisted of lung tumor tissue, obtained at surgery. V and J are TRBV20-1 and TRBJ1-6; maybe TRBD1 (5 bases). The sequence was obtained from a male donor with early-stage non-small cell lung cancer. The CDR3 DNA is TGCAGTGCTAGGGAGATGGGGGGGAAGGTAGTTAATTCACCCCTCCACTTT. Translation: CSAREMGGKVVNSPLHF.